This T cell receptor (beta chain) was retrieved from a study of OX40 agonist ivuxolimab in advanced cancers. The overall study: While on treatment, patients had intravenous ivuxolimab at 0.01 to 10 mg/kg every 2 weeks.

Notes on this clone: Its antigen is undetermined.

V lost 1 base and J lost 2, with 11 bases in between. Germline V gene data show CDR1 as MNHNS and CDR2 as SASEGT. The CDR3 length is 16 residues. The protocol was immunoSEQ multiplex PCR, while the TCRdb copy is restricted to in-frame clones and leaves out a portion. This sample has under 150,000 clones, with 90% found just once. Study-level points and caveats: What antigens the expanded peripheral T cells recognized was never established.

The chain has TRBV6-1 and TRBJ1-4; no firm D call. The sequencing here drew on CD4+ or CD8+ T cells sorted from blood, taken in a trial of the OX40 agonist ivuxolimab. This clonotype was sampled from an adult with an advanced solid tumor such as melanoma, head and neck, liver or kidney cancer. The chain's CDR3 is CASSEVLRGTNEKLFF. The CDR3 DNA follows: TGTGCCAGCAGTGAAGTTCTCCGCGGCACTAATGAAAAACTGTTTTTT.